This T cell receptor beta chain was identified in a study of pediatric ulcerative colitis. Study-level points and caveats: This repertoire reflects total lymphocytes rather than subpopulations like regulatory T cells. Blood-derived T cells may be present in rectal pinch biopsies. A couple of rectal CDR3 clonotypes occurred in all ulcerative colitis patients. Blood-rectal clonal overlap within each person was significantly higher in ulcerative colitis patients than controls.

Worth noting for this clone: The target antigen is unknown.

Produced via immunoSEQ multiplex PCR; TCRdb's table is partial and in-frame only. The repertoire holds about 36,000 clones, with about three quarters as singletons. During colonoscopy, one to two rectal pinch biopsies were collected. This sequence was found in a boy between 10 and 17 years old with moderate ulcerative colitis. Sequencing was done on a sample of gut tissue.

CDR3 protein: CASSIQRELGEQYF. In nucleotides, the CDR3 is TGTGCCAGTAGTATCCAGCGGGAGTTAGGGGAGCAGTACTTC. V usage is TRBV19 and J usage is TRBJ2-7, with 8 bases that match TRBD2. The germline gives CDR1 LNHDA, CDR2 SQIVND (reference sequence). V gave up 3 bases and J gave up 7 bases; unmatched junction bases: 8. The CDR3 runs to 14 residues.